These 32 T cell receptor beta chains share one sample of origin, sequenced in a study of PD-1 blockade in classical Hodgkin lymphoma. Measured with immunoSEQ multiplex PCR; TCRdb has only the in-frame clones, and not every one. The sample yields fewer than 40,000 clones, 88% seen once. The sample's time point: newly diagnosed, previously untreated cHL patient sample. Purified CD4+ T cells were obtained from thawed PBMCs through magnetic negative selection. The sequencing input was CD4+ T cells from blood. These TCRs come from a human donor with classical Hodgkin lymphoma.

The J gene is TRBJ2-3, the V gene TRBV2; D perhaps matches TRBD1 (6 bases). The CDR3 covers 14 residues. Trimming stripped 3 bases from V and 1 base from J, with 8 bases between. In germline, CDR1 is SNHLY, CDR2 FYNNEI. The CDR3 here is CASSDRTGTDTQYF. Written as DNA, the CDR3 is TGTGCCAGCAGTGATCGGACAGGCACAGATACGCAGTATTTT.

The sample holds a few counts of this clone. This rearrangement joins TRBV2 to TRBJ1-2; no clear D gene. Germline V gene data show CDR1 as SNHLY and CDR2 as FYNNEI. V lost 6 bases and J 8 bases, leaving 16 bases between the germline ends. This CDR3 spans 13 amino acids. The CDR3 is CASSDQPAGGYTF. CDR3 nucleotides: TGTGCCAGCAGCGACCAGCCGGCAGGAGGCTACACCTTC.

The chain joins TRBV18 to TRBJ2-1; no definite D call. CDR3 length: 14 amino acids. CDR1 and CDR2 from the germline V gene are KGHSH and LQKENI. The V end lost 4 bases, the J end lost 6 bases, and 13 bases lay between the germline ends. The CDR3 coding sequence is TGTGCCAGCTCACTCCCTACCCAGGCCAATGAGCAGTTCTTC. The encoded protein is CASSLPTQANEQFF. The full variable domain, its missing parts supplied by reference TRBV18 and TRBJ2-1, is NAGVMQNPRHLVRRRGQEARLRCSPMKGHSHVYWYRQLPEEGLKFMVYLQKENIIDESGMPKERFSAEFPKEGPSILRIQQVVRGDSAAYFCASSLPTQANEQFFGPGTRLTVL.

This clone was found once. This chain connects TRBV7-8 to TRBJ2-1; tentatively, D is TRBD2 (6 bases). V lost 5 bases and J 8 bases, leaving 28 bases between the germline ends. The CDR3 covers 18 residues. Looked up from germline, CDR1 is SGHVS and CDR2 is FQNEAQ. This CDR3 reads CASSHLVNPAGFMDEQFF. The CDR3 bases are TGTGCCAGCAGCCACTTGGTAAACCCAGCGGGCTTTATGGATGAGCAGTTCTTC.

J is TRBJ2-2 and V is TRBV4-2; no reliable D call. The CDR3 has 13 residues. Germline V lookup: CDR1 LGHNA, CDR2 YNFKEQ. The V and J ends lost 0 bases and 7 bases respectively, with 6 bases between them. This CDR3 is CASSQDNSGELFF. The CDR3 DNA reads as TGTGCCAGCAGCCAAGATAATAGCGGGGAGCTGTTTTTT.

The V gene is TRBV6-1, the J gene TRBJ1-5, with D perhaps matching TRBD1 (6 bases). This CDR3 spans 16 amino acids. V lost 4 bases, J lost 0 bases, and 13 bases lay in between. Germline V gene sequence: CDR1 MNHNS, CDR2 SASEGT. The CDR3 region is CASSAAQGYSNQPQHF. DNA of the CDR3: TGTGCCAGCAGTGCAGCCCAGGGGTATAGCAATCAGCCCCAGCATTTT.

This clone came up once. This sequence joins TRBV5-1 and TRBJ2-2; possible D gene TRBD2, 6 bases. Trimming took off 4 bases at V and 2 bases at J, with 15 bases between the two ends. This CDR3 spans 16 amino acids. Germline lookup yields CDR1 SGHRS and CDR2 YFSETQ. The DNA for the CDR3 is TGCGCCAGCAGCGCCCTTAGCGGAGGCAACACCGGGGAGCTGTTTTTT. This codes for CASSALSGGNTGELFF.

This clone was picked up one time. The chain recombines TRBV7-9 with TRBJ2-7, with D uncertain. The V and J ends lost 2 bases and 0 bases respectively, with 5 bases between them. This CDR3 has 13 amino acids. Germline CDR1 reads SEHNR; CDR2 reads FQNEAQ (reference sequence). Written as DNA, the CDR3 is TGTGCCAGCAGCTTATCCCCCTCCTACGAGCAGTACTTC. It is translated as CASSLSPSYEQYF.

The chain is built from TRBV12-5 and TRBJ2-3, with D possibly TRBD2 on 6 matching bases. Between the trimmed V and J ends, which lost 1 base and 3 bases, there was a span of 11 bases. CDR3 length: 15 residues. Per germline, CDR1 LGHNT and CDR2 FRNRAP. The CDR3 protein is CASGLGEVGTDTQYF. The CDR3 DNA follows: TGTGCTAGTGGTTTGGGGGAGGTTGGGACAGATACGCAGTATTTT. Full variable domain (remainder filled in from reference TRBV12-5 and TRBJ2-3): DARVTQTPRHKVTEMGQEVTMRCQPILGHNTVFWYRQTMMQGLELLAYFRNRAPLDDSGMPKDRFSAEMPDATLATLKIQPSEPRDSAVYFCASGLGEVGTDTQYFGPGTRLTVL.

The chain combines TRBV5-1 with TRBJ1-5; tentative D call: TRBD1 (6 bases). V lost 4 bases to trimming and J lost 0 bases, with 8 bases between them. Per the germline V gene, CDR1 is SGHRS and CDR2 is YFSETQ. The CDR3 sequence is 14 residues long. The CDR3 here is CASSEGVSNQPQHF. The DNA for the CDR3 is TGCGCCAGCAGCGAGGGGGTTAGCAATCAGCCCCAGCATTTT. The full variable domain, completed using reference TRBV5-1 and TRBJ1-5, is KAGVTQTPRYLIKTRGQQVTLSCSPISGHRSVSWYQQTPGQGLQFLFEYFSETQRNKGNFPGRFSGRQFSNSRSEMNVSTLELGDSALYLCASSEGVSNQPQHFGDGTRLSIL.

This chain uses TRBV6-6 with TRBJ2-7; D possibly corresponds to TRBD2 (7 bases). Germline values: CDR1 MNHNY, CDR2 SVGAGI (reference sequence). The CDR3 extends over 15 amino acids. V was cut by 6 bases and J by 5 bases, with 20 bases left in between. The CDR3 DNA sequence: TGTGCCAGCAGGGGCCCCGGGGGGCTCCGGGACGAGCAGTACTTC. Its protein product is CASRGPGGLRDEQYF.

V usage is TRBV9 and J usage is TRBJ1-4, with TRBD1 matching 11 bases. CDR3 length: 15 residues. V shed 2 bases, J shed 5 bases, and the junction held 2 bases outside the gene matches. Germline V CDR1 and CDR2: SGDLS, YYNGEE. The DNA of the CDR3 is TGTGCCAGCAGCGTGGACAGGGGGCTGAATGAAAAACTGTTTTTT. It specifies CASSVDRGLNEKLFF.

The rearrangement uses TRBV15 and TRBJ2-5, with TRBD1 matching over 9 bases. V was clipped by 1 base and J by 5 bases; unmatched bases: 2. In germline, CDR1 is LNHNV, CDR2 YYDKDF (reference sequence). The length of the CDR3 is 14 residues. The CDR3 DNA sequence: TGTGCCACCAGCAGAGCCGGACAGGGGGAGACCCAGTACTTC. Its translation is CATSRAGQGETQYF.

The J gene is TRBJ1-1, the V gene TRBV7-9, with 8 bases that match TRBD1. The CDR3 is made up of 14 amino acids. Trimming took 5 bases from V and 0 from J; bases not matched to a gene: 2. From germline, CDR1 is SEHNR and CDR2 FQNEAQ (reference sequence). The CDR3: CASSRTGMNTEAFF. Written as DNA, the CDR3 is TGTGCCAGCAGCCGGACAGGGATGAACACTGAAGCTTTCTTT.

V and J are TRBV5-5 and TRBJ2-6; perhaps TRBD2 as D (6 bases). Between the trimmed V and J ends, which lost 0 bases and 2 bases, there was a span of 15 bases. The V gene's germline CDR1 is SGHKS and CDR2 YYEKEE (reference sequence). This CDR3 is built from 18 residues. CDR3: CASSLGFGGGPGANVLTF. In nucleotides, the CDR3 is TGTGCCAGCAGCTTGGGATTCGGGGGAGGACCTGGGGCCAACGTCCTGACTTTC.

J is TRBJ1-1 and V is TRBV5-1; 8 bases line up with TRBD1. The length of the CDR3 is 15 residues. Germline CDR1 and CDR2: SGHRS and YFSETQ. V was clipped by 4 bases and J by 7 bases; unmatched bases: 12. The CDR3 is CASSDPGQVRIEAFF. CDR3 sequence (DNA): TGCGCCAGCAGCGATCCGGGACAGGTGAGAATTGAAGCTTTCTTT.

This chain links TRBV10-3 with TRBJ2-5; the D gene is possibly TRBD2 (6 bases). V shed 10 bases and J shed 4 bases, with 16 bases lying between them. Germline V CDR1 and CDR2: ENHRY, SYGVKD. This CDR3 is built from 13 residues. In nucleotides, the CDR3 is TGTGCCACCGCGGGGCTGGGTCGAGAGACCCAGTACTTC. This translates into CATAGLGRETQYF.

V and J are TRBV5-1 and TRBJ2-1, with TRBD2 matching 11 bases. CDR3 size: 15 residues. The V gene end was trimmed by 0 bases and the J gene end by 7 bases; junction bases not matched to a gene: 3. Germline CDR1 is SGHRS and CDR2 is YFSETQ. The CDR3 DNA follows: TGCGCCAGCAGCTTGGGGGGGACTAGCGGTAATGAGCAGTTCTTC. Encoded protein: CASSLGGTSGNEQFF.

Concerning this clone: The junction shows a germline mismatch at one end, possibly a read error. This chain links TRBV7-7 with TRBJ2-3; 13 bases map to TRBD2. The V gene's germline CDR1 is SSHAT and CDR2 FNYEAQ (reference sequence). The CDR3 length is 16 residues. CDR3 sequence reads: CASSRGLAGVADTQYF. In DNA form, the CDR3 reads TGTGCTAGCAGCCGCGGACTAGCGGGAGTGGCAGATACGCAGTATTTT.

J is TRBJ2-7 and V is TRBV11-2; 8 bases match TRBD2. Germline CDR1 is SGHAT and CDR2 is FQNNGV. V lost 1 base, J lost 3 bases, and 5 bases stayed unmatched. This CDR3 is built from 15 residues. Written as DNA, the CDR3 is TGTGCCAGCAGCTTAGCCCCGGGACTAGTCTACGAGCAGTACTTC. The encoded protein is CASSLAPGLVYEQYF.

The J gene is TRBJ2-5, the V gene TRBV7-2, with TRBD2 matching 8 bases. This CDR3 has 15 residues. Per the germline V gene, CDR1 is SGHTA and CDR2 is FQGNSA. The trim removed 1 base at V and 5 bases at J, leaving 6 bases unmatched. CDR3 region: CASSLVAGRLETQYF. The CDR3 coding sequence is TGTGCCAGCAGCTTAGTAGCGGGAAGGCTTGAGACCCAGTACTTC.

The chain is built from TRBV7-9 and TRBJ2-5, with unresolved D. CDR1 and CDR2 (germline): SEHNR, FQNEAQ (reference sequence). CDR3 length: 11 residues. V was clipped by 9 bases and J by 5 bases, with 10 bases between them. CDR3 amino acids: CASTDRETQYF. The CDR3 coding sequence is TGTGCCAGTACCGATCGGGAGACCCAGTACTTC.

The chain has TRBV5-1 and TRBJ2-2; weak D call: TRBD1 (5 bases). Deletions cut 1 base from V and 0 bases from J, with 7 bases between. CDR3 length equals 15 residues. Looked up from germline, CDR1 is SGHRS and CDR2 is YFSETQ. The CDR3 reads CASSLWGANTGELFF. Written as DNA, the CDR3 is TGCGCCAGCAGCTTGTGGGGCGCGAACACCGGGGAGCTGTTTTTT.

The V and J genes are TRBV11-3 and TRBJ2-3, with no clear D. CDR3 length equals 15 residues. The V end was cut by 0 bases, the J end by 6 bases, with 13 bases between. Germline V CDR1 and CDR2: SGHNT, YENEEA. CDR3 nucleotides: TGTGCCAGCAGCTTAGATCCAGGCCCCTCGGATACGCAGTATTTT. Translated, it gives CASSLDPGPSDTQYF.

The chain uses TRBV29-1 and TRBJ2-2; D is perhaps TRBD2 (7 bases). Trimming left V 5 bases short and J 5 bases short, with 9 bases between. Per the germline V gene, CDR1 is SQVTM and CDR2 is ANQGSEA. This CDR3 is built from 12 residues. Here the CDR3 reads CSVRGGTGELFF. CDR3 nucleotides: TGCAGCGTTAGGGGGGGAACCGGGGAGCTGTTTTTT.

The chain has TRBV18 and TRBJ2-3, with D perhaps given as TRBD1 or TRBD2 (5 bases each). Trimming cost V 6 bases and J 4 bases, with 20 bases left between them. Germline V gives CDR1 KGHSH, CDR2 LQKENI. The CDR3 is 16 amino acids. CDR3 DNA: TGTGCCAGCTCCCTCGGTGGGGGAAATATTGCAGATACGCAGTATTTT. This gives the protein CASSLGGGNIADTQYF. The entire variable domain, with the rest obtained from reference TRBV18 and TRBJ2-3, is as follows: NAGVMQNPRHLVRRRGQEARLRCSPMKGHSHVYWYRQLPEEGLKFMVYLQKENIIDESGMPKERFSAEFPKEGPSILRIQQVVRGDSAAYFCASSLGGGNIADTQYFGPGTRLTVL.

J is TRBJ2-5 and V is TRBV5-1, with D perhaps TRBD1 or TRBD2 (5 bases each). Germline values: CDR1 SGHRS, CDR2 YFSETQ. This CDR3 is built from 14 residues. Trimming removed 0 bases at V and 4 bases at J, with 10 bases between. The CDR3 sequence is CASSLARGRETQYF. The CDR3 DNA reads TGCGCCAGCAGCTTGGCTCGGGGACGAGAGACCCAGTACTTC.

The chain has TRBV5-1 and TRBJ2-1, with 7 nucleotides matching TRBD2. V gave up 3 bases and J gave up 8 bases; unmatched junction bases: 20. CDR1 and CDR2 (germline): SGHRS, YFSETQ. The CDR3 is made up of 18 amino acids. The CDR3 protein is CASSWRLGVGAGPDEQFF. The CDR3 DNA is TGCGCCAGCAGCTGGAGGTTGGGAGTTGGAGCGGGGCCCGATGAGCAGTTCTTC.

This rearrangement joins TRBV2 to TRBJ1-2, with 10 bases identical to TRBD1. Germline CDR1 reads SNHLY; CDR2 reads FYNNEI. The J segment lost 8 bases and the V segment lost 6 bases, leaving 6 bases of the junction unmatched. This CDR3 contains 13 residues. For the CDR3, the DNA is TGTGCCAGCAGGGGACAGGGGACTGGGGGCTACACCTTC. Protein: CASRGQGTGGYTF.

The J gene is TRBJ1-4, the V gene TRBV6-1, with D uncertain. CDR3 length equals 14 residues. V was shortened by 5 bases and J by 0 bases, with 7 bases between the two germline ends. Germline CDR1 reads MNHNS; CDR2 reads SASEGT. CDR3 coding DNA: TGTGCCAGCAGTCAGGCCGCAACTAATGAAAAACTGTTTTTT. Translating it yields CASSQAATNEKLFF.

This chain joins TRBV4-2 and TRBJ1-2; TRBD1 matches 8 bases. This CDR3 comprises 14 residues. The V segment lost 6 bases and the J segment 6 bases; nucleotides outside the gene matches: 9. Per germline, CDR1 LGHNA and CDR2 YNFKEQ. CDR3 bases: TGTGCCAGCAGTCTCGGACAGGGTGAGCATGGCTACACCTTC. This translates into CASSLGQGEHGYTF.

This chain joins TRBV27 and TRBJ2-5, with D possibly matching TRBD2 (5 bases). Germline V CDR1 and CDR2: MNHEY, SMNVEV (reference sequence). CDR3 size: 15 residues. With 6 bases removed from V and 5 bases from J, the gap between germline ends came to 19 bases. The CDR3 DNA reads as TGTGCCAGCAGCTCTGACTACTCGAGGTGGGAGACCCAGTACTTC. It yields the protein CASSSDYSRWETQYF.